This T cell receptor (beta chain) was found in a study of shared clonotypes between healthy human individuals. The run depth of the assay was deep. The material for each subset, its genomic DNA, was split evenly across several immunoSEQ plates. Using immunoSEQ multiplex PCR, the repertoire was profiled, and TCRdb retains in-frame clones only, with some absent. The top ten clones hold roughly 17% of a sample with a few hundred thousand clones, around 87% of them seen once. Germline CDR1 is KGHSH and CDR2 is LQKENI. CDR3 length: 14 residues. With 3 bases removed from V and 5 bases from J, the gap between germline ends came to 12 bases.

The chain uses TRBV18 and TRBJ2-3; no definite D call. This clonotype originated in a man aged 18 to 29 in good health. The specimen sequenced was memory CD8+ T cells sorted from blood. As for subset: CD45RO+ cells pooled with CCR7-negative TemRA cells. CDR3 in amino acids: CASSPGWAQDTQYF. The CDR3 region has the DNA TGTGCCAGCTCACCTGGCTGGGCACAAGATACGCAGTATTTT.